This TCR beta chain was documented in a study of cytomegalovirus exposure and HLA in healthy donors. Germline assignment: CDR1 SGHRS and CDR2 YFSETQ. The CDR3 runs 13 residues. The V and J ends lost 5 bases and 7 bases respectively, with 15 bases between them. PCR employed 60 Vbeta and 13 Jbeta primers. The method was immunoSEQ multiplex PCR; TCRdb's version includes in-frame clones alone and lacks a portion of them. The profile shows tens of thousands of clones, about 60% of them singletons. The V and J genes are TRBV5-1 and TRBJ1-2; D not resolved. The sequence derives from a woman in her thirties in good health and CMV-seronegative. The sequencing input was PBMCs. CDR3 in DNA: TGCGCCAGCAGTCTCCCGGGAACAAGTGGCTACACCTTC. Amino acid sequence: CASSLPGTSGYTF.